One T cell receptor beta chain is described in this entry. The data originate from a study of shared clonotypes between healthy human individuals. Naive CD8 cells were CD45RO-negative, positively selected for CCR7, excluding terminally differentiated effector memory CD45RA+ cells. Only in-frame clones appear in the TCRdb table, and some are missing; sequencing was by immunoSEQ multiplex PCR. The table has 700,000 to 950,000 clones, about 96% seen once. The CDR3 runs 13 residues. V lost 0 bases and J lost 10; bases outside the gene matches: 6. Germline V gene lookup returns CDR1 MNHEY and CDR2 SMNVEV (reference sequence).

Source material: naive CD8+ T cells sorted from blood. The J gene is TRBJ2-7, the V gene TRBV27; TRBD2 matches 7 bases. This TCR was sampled from a man aged 30-40 years in good health. The CDR3 DNA reads TGTGCCAGCAGTTTATCGAGCGGGACTTCCCAGTACTTC. Translation: CASSLSSGTSQYF.